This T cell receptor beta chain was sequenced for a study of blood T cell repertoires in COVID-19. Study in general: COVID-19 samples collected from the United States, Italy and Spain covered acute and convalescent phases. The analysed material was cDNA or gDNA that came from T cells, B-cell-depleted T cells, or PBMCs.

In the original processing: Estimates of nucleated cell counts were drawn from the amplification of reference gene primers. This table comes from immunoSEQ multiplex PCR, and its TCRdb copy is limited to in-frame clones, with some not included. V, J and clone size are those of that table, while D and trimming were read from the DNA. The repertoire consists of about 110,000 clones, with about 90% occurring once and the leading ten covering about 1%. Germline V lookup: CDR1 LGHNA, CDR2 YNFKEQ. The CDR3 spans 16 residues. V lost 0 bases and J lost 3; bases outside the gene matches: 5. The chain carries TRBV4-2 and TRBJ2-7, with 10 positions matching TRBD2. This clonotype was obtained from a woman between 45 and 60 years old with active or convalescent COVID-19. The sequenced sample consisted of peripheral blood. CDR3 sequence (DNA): TGTGCCAGCAGCCAAGAAGCGGGAGGGGGATTCTACGAGCAGTACTTC. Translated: CASSQEAGGGFYEQYF.